The rows below give T cell receptor beta chains drawn from one sample of a study of blood T cell repertoires in COVID-19. The data were produced by immunoSEQ multiplex PCR, yet TCRdb's version contains in-frame clones alone and is incomplete. The sample has about 400,000 clones, around 84% seen once. Sequencing was carried out using peripheral blood. The receptors here all came from a human donor in a cohort sampled during active COVID-19. The CDR3 runs from the conserved cysteine through the conserved F or W. Each record gives: clone size, J gene, V gene, D gene, CDR3 DNA, CDR3 protein. A D gene is named only where the DNA matches it firmly. Size tells how often a clone was seen (once, few, many) or the class of an expanded clone, and some rows leave it out.

abundance: few; j_gene: TRBJ2-4; v_gene: TRBV6-5; d_gene: .; CDR3nt: TGTGCCAGCTCGAGCAGGTGGGAGGACATTCAGTACTTC; CDR3aa: CASSSRWEDIQYF
abundance: .; j_gene: TRBJ1-1; v_gene: TRBV3-1/TRBV3-2; d_gene: .; CDR3nt: TGTGCCAGCAGCCAAGAGGTGGCGGAGGACGGTGAAGCTTTCTTT; CDR3aa: CASSQEVAEDGEAFF
abundance: once; j_gene: TRBJ2-2; v_gene: TRBV5-1; d_gene: TRBD1; CDR3nt: TGCGCCAGCAGCGTGTACAGGGGAACCACCGGGGAGCTGTTTTTT; CDR3aa: CASSVYRGTTGELFF
abundance: .; j_gene: TRBJ1-2; v_gene: TRBV6-5; d_gene: .; CDR3nt: TGTGCCAGCAGTTTTGCAGGGGTTAACTATGGCTACACCTTC; CDR3aa: CASSFAGVNYGYTF
abundance: .; j_gene: TRBJ1-1; v_gene: TRBV5-1; d_gene: TRBD1; CDR3nt: TGCGCCAGCAGCAAAATCGGGACAGGGAACGTGGCTGAAGCTTTCTTT; CDR3aa: CASSKIGTGNVAEAFF
abundance: .; j_gene: TRBJ2-3; v_gene: TRBV5-1; d_gene: TRBD2; CDR3nt: TGCGCCAGCAGCGGGGGACTAGCGGGAGGGCAAACAGATACGCAGTATTTT; CDR3aa: CASSGGLAGGQTDTQYF
abundance: .; j_gene: TRBJ2-4; v_gene: TRBV30; d_gene: TRBD1; CDR3nt: TGTGCCTGGAGTGACGACCCCCCCCACAGGGGGAACATTCAGTACTTC; CDR3aa: CAWSDDPPHRGNIQYF
abundance: .; j_gene: TRBJ1-5; v_gene: TRBV19; d_gene: .; CDR3nt: TGTGCCAGTAGTCCGGCCCGGGGGGCGGCGAGCAATCAGCCCCAGCATTTT; CDR3aa: CASSPARGAASNQPQHF
abundance: .; j_gene: TRBJ2-1; v_gene: TRBV5-1; d_gene: TRBD2; CDR3nt: TGCGCCAGCAGCCCGGGGGTAGCGGGAGGGCTTGCAAATGAGCAGTTCTTC; CDR3aa: CASSPGVAGGLANEQFF
abundance: .; j_gene: TRBJ2-7; v_gene: TRBV2; d_gene: TRBD2; CDR3nt: TGTGCCAGCAGTGATCGTCTAGCGGGAGAATACGAGCAGTACTTC; CDR3aa: CASSDRLAGEYEQYF
abundance: .; j_gene: TRBJ2-1; v_gene: TRBV7-8; d_gene: .; CDR3nt: TGTGCCAGCAGCCCCGGTGTGGTCCACTCCTACAATGAGCAGTTCTTC; CDR3aa: CASSPGVVHSYNEQFF
abundance: .; j_gene: TRBJ1-1; v_gene: TRBV6-1; d_gene: .; CDR3nt: TGTGCCAGCAGTGAGATGGACAGGAACACTGAAGCTTTCTTT; CDR3aa: CASSEMDRNTEAFF
abundance: .; j_gene: TRBJ1-2; v_gene: TRBV11-3; d_gene: .; CDR3nt: TGTGCCAGCAGCCCTAAGGGGGTACAGACTAACTATGGCTACACCTTC; CDR3aa: CASSPKGVQTNYGYTF
abundance: once; j_gene: TRBJ1-3; v_gene: TRBV7-2; d_gene: .; CDR3nt: TGTGCCAGCAGCTCAACCGCGGGACTGCACTCTGGAAACACCATATATTTT; CDR3aa: CASSSTAGLHSGNTIYF
abundance: .; j_gene: TRBJ2-3; v_gene: TRBV7-2; d_gene: .; CDR3nt: TGTGCCAGCAGCTTACCGTTCGGGACAGATACGCAGTATTTT; CDR3aa: CASSLPFGTDTQYF
abundance: .; j_gene: TRBJ1-3; v_gene: TRBV10-3; d_gene: TRBD1; CDR3nt: TGTGCCATCAGTGACGGACAGGGACCTGGAAACACCATATATTTT; CDR3aa: CAISDGQGPGNTIYF
abundance: .; j_gene: TRBJ2-3; v_gene: TRBV10-3; d_gene: .; CDR3nt: TGTGCCATCAGTGAGGGGAGAGGCACAGATACGCAGTATTTT; CDR3aa: CAISEGRGTDTQYF
abundance: .; j_gene: TRBJ1-6; v_gene: TRBV28; d_gene: .; CDR3nt: TGTGCCAGCAGCCGTCTTAATTCACCCCTCCACTTT; CDR3aa: CASSRLNSPLHF
abundance: .; j_gene: TRBJ2-3; v_gene: TRBV29-1; d_gene: .; CDR3nt: TGCAGCGTTGATGGAGCGGAGTTCACAGATACGCAGTATTTT; CDR3aa: CSVDGAEFTDTQYF
abundance: .; j_gene: TRBJ2-1; v_gene: TRBV27; d_gene: .; CDR3nt: TGTGCCAGCAGTCCTAACCCGAGCTCCTACAATGAGCAGTTCTTC; CDR3aa: CASSPNPSSYNEQFF
abundance: .; j_gene: TRBJ2-2; v_gene: TRBV7-9; d_gene: .; CDR3nt: TGTGCCAGCAGCCGCTACTCCGGGGACACGAACACCGGGGAGCTGTTTTTT; CDR3aa: CASSRYSGDTNTGELFF
abundance: once; j_gene: TRBJ1-4; v_gene: TRBV9; d_gene: .; CDR3nt: TGTGCCAGCAGCGTAGCGGGAGGGGGTAGTGGGGAAAAACTGTTTTTT; CDR3aa: CASSVAGGGSGEKLFF
abundance: .; j_gene: TRBJ2-2; v_gene: TRBV6-4; d_gene: .; CDR3nt: TGTGCCAGCAGTGACTCTAGGAGAGGGGAGCTGTTTTTT; CDR3aa: CASSDSRRGELFF
abundance: few; j_gene: TRBJ1-1; v_gene: TRBV28; d_gene: .; CDR3nt: TGTGCCGGGGGCAGGGTGGACACTGAAGCTTTCTTT; CDR3aa: CAGGRVDTEAFF
abundance: .; j_gene: TRBJ2-7; v_gene: TRBV3-1/TRBV3-2; d_gene: .; CDR3nt: TGTGCCAGCAGCCAAGATCGAGGTGTCGGCTACGAGCAGTACTTC; CDR3aa: CASSQDRGVGYEQYF
abundance: .; j_gene: TRBJ2-1; v_gene: TRBV19; d_gene: .; CDR3nt: TGTGCCAGTCAGTACAATGAGCAGTTCTTC; CDR3aa: CASQYNEQFF
abundance: few; j_gene: TRBJ1-1; v_gene: TRBV7-3; d_gene: .; CDR3nt: TGTGCCAGCAGCGCCCTGGGGGGGAACACTGAAGCTTTCTTT; CDR3aa: CASSALGGNTEAFF
abundance: .; j_gene: TRBJ2-4; v_gene: TRBV4-2; d_gene: TRBD2; CDR3nt: TGTGCCAGCAGCCCCATCGGGAGCGGGAGCCACATTCAGTACTTC; CDR3aa: CASSPIGSGSHIQYF
abundance: .; j_gene: TRBJ2-7; v_gene: TRBV2; d_gene: .; CDR3nt: TGTGCCAGCAGTGAACAGGGTTATAGCGAGCAGTACTTC; CDR3aa: CASSEQGYSEQYF
abundance: few; j_gene: TRBJ1-2; v_gene: TRBV19; d_gene: TRBD1; CDR3nt: TGTGCCAGTAGCACCCGGGACAGTCTGGAATTTGGCACCTTC; CDR3aa: CASSTRDSLEFGTF
abundance: .; j_gene: TRBJ2-7; v_gene: TRBV27; d_gene: .; CDR3nt: TGTGCCAGCAGTTTATCTCAGGCAGTGTACTACGAGCAGTACTTC; CDR3aa: CASSLSQAVYYEQYF
abundance: .; j_gene: TRBJ2-3; v_gene: TRBV6-2/TRBV6-3; d_gene: TRBD2; CDR3nt: TGTGCCAGCAGTGGCGGACTAGCGGAGCCGGTATTAGATACGCAGTATTTT; CDR3aa: CASSGGLAEPVLDTQYF
abundance: few; j_gene: TRBJ1-1; v_gene: TRBV10-3; d_gene: TRBD1; CDR3nt: TGTGCCATCAGTCCAGACAGGGGGAACACTGAAGCTTTCTTT; CDR3aa: CAISPDRGNTEAFF
abundance: .; j_gene: TRBJ1-2; v_gene: TRBV6-5; d_gene: TRBD1; CDR3nt: TGTGCCAGCAGTTACAACGGACAGGGGGCTAAAGGCTACACCTTC; CDR3aa: CASSYNGQGAKGYTF
abundance: .; j_gene: TRBJ1-1; v_gene: TRBV5-1; d_gene: .; CDR3nt: TGCGCCAGCAGCTTGGATCCGGGGGGGACGAACACTGAAGCTTTCTTT; CDR3aa: CASSLDPGGTNTEAFF
abundance: .; j_gene: TRBJ2-5; v_gene: TRBV7-6; d_gene: TRBD1; CDR3nt: TGTGCCAGCAGCTTAGTGCAGGGGGCCGGCGAGACCCAGTACTTC; CDR3aa: CASSLVQGAGETQYF
abundance: .; j_gene: TRBJ2-2; v_gene: TRBV5-1; d_gene: .; CDR3nt: TGCGCCAGCAGCCCCATTTCATACACCGGGGAGCTGTTTTTT; CDR3aa: CASSPISYTGELFF
abundance: .; j_gene: TRBJ2-7; v_gene: TRBV11-2; d_gene: TRBD1; CDR3nt: TGTGCCAGCACCTTTAGTCCCCGGGACAGGAGCTACGAGCAGTACTTC; CDR3aa: CASTFSPRDRSYEQYF
abundance: .; j_gene: TRBJ2-5; v_gene: TRBV19; d_gene: TRBD2; CDR3nt: TGTGCCAGTAGTATACCCTCGACTAGCGGGACAGAGACCCAGTACTTC; CDR3aa: CASSIPSTSGTETQYF
abundance: .; j_gene: TRBJ2-2; v_gene: TRBV5-6; d_gene: TRBD1; CDR3nt: TGTGCCAGCAGCCGGGACAGGGGGCGCATCGGGGAGCTGTTTTTT; CDR3aa: CASSRDRGRIGELFF
abundance: .; j_gene: TRBJ1-2; v_gene: TRBV7-9; d_gene: TRBD1; CDR3nt: TGTGCCAGCAGCTGGGACAGGGGGACCGGCTACACCTTC; CDR3aa: CASSWDRGTGYTF
abundance: few; j_gene: TRBJ1-2; v_gene: TRBV19; d_gene: TRBD1; CDR3nt: TGTGCCAGTAGTACTCGACAGGGGGCTGGCTATGGCTACACCTTC; CDR3aa: CASSTRQGAGYGYTF
abundance: .; j_gene: TRBJ2-7; v_gene: TRBV6-5; d_gene: TRBD1; CDR3nt: TGTGCCAGCAGTTACTCACAGGGGTGGGGATACGAGCAGTACTTC; CDR3aa: CASSYSQGWGYEQYF
abundance: .; j_gene: TRBJ2-1; v_gene: TRBV28; d_gene: TRBD2; CDR3nt: TGTACAGCGGGGGGATACTCCTACAATGAGCAGTTCTTC; CDR3aa: CTAGGYSYNEQFF
abundance: .; j_gene: TRBJ1-4; v_gene: TRBV6-5; d_gene: .; CDR3nt: TGTGCCAGCAGTAACGGGGTTACTAATGAAAAACTGTTTTTT; CDR3aa: CASSNGVTNEKLFF
abundance: .; j_gene: TRBJ2-1; v_gene: TRBV7-3; d_gene: .; CDR3nt: TGTGCCAGCAGCTTAGACGGGGGTACGTCGTATGAGCAGTTCTTC; CDR3aa: CASSLDGGTSYEQFF
abundance: .; j_gene: TRBJ1-2; v_gene: TRBV30; d_gene: TRBD1; CDR3nt: TGTGCCTGGACAGGGGGTAACTATGGCTACACCTTC; CDR3aa: CAWTGGNYGYTF
abundance: .; j_gene: TRBJ2-7; v_gene: TRBV6-5; d_gene: TRBD1; CDR3nt: TGTGCCAGCAGTTACCAGGGGGCCCACGAGCAGTACTTC; CDR3aa: CASSYQGAHEQYF
abundance: .; j_gene: TRBJ2-3; v_gene: TRBV9; d_gene: TRBD1; CDR3nt: TGTGCCAGCAGCGTAGCAGGACAGGGACCAGATACGCAGTATTTT; CDR3aa: CASSVAGQGPDTQYF
abundance: .; j_gene: TRBJ2-3; v_gene: TRBV4-1; d_gene: .; CDR3nt: TGCGCCAGCAGCCAAGTGGGACGGGAGTCCACAGATACGCAGTATTTT; CDR3aa: CASSQVGRESTDTQYF
abundance: .; j_gene: TRBJ2-1; v_gene: TRBV9; d_gene: TRBD1; CDR3nt: TGTGCCAGCAGCGTAGCCGGGACAGGGGGCCTTGAGCAGTTCTTC; CDR3aa: CASSVAGTGGLEQFF
abundance: .; j_gene: TRBJ2-1; v_gene: TRBV29-1; d_gene: .; CDR3nt: TGCAGCGCGACGGGCGGGGCCACCTACAATGAGCAGTTCTTC; CDR3aa: CSATGGATYNEQFF
abundance: once; j_gene: TRBJ1-3; v_gene: TRBV18; d_gene: TRBD1; CDR3nt: TGTGCCAGCTCACCCCTCGGACAGGGGGTCGGAAACACCATATATTTT; CDR3aa: CASSPLGQGVGNTIYF
abundance: .; j_gene: TRBJ2-1; v_gene: TRBV27; d_gene: .; CDR3nt: TGTGCCAGCAGTTCAGGCGGGATACAGATCTATGGGGCCAGCGATGAGCAGTTCTTC; CDR3aa: CASSSGGIQIYGASDEQFF
abundance: .; j_gene: TRBJ1-2; v_gene: TRBV29-1; d_gene: TRBD1; CDR3nt: TGCAGCGTTGTGCGACAGGGTGGCGGCTACACCTTC; CDR3aa: CSVVRQGGGYTF
abundance: .; j_gene: TRBJ2-7; v_gene: TRBV4-1; d_gene: .; CDR3nt: TGCGCCAGCAGCCAAGTGACAGGTTTGTACGAGCAGTACTTC; CDR3aa: CASSQVTGLYEQYF
abundance: .; j_gene: TRBJ2-7; v_gene: TRBV9; d_gene: TRBD2; CDR3nt: TGTGCCAGCAGCGAGGGTCTAGCGGGAGGGGGCTACGAGCAGTACTTC; CDR3aa: CASSEGLAGGGYEQYF